This T cell receptor beta chain originates from a study of read filtering for tumor transcriptome and immune sequencing. At the level of the study: R-ISS stage counts were eight or nine for I, 15 to 20 for II, roughly seven for III. Study-wide points: The sorted CD138-negative fraction was a mixed bone marrow immune population, not purified T cells. IR-seq and RNA-seq agreed better without single-read clonotypes.

Molecular barcoded adaptors covering alpha/delta and beta/gamma chains were used on approximately 400 ng RNA. TCRdb re-called the reads with MiXCR, one entry per CDR3 protein. The sample holds some 41,000 distinct CDR3 sequences, roughly 15% seen once. The CDR3 has 16 residues. Germline V gene data show CDR1 as DFQATT and CDR2 as SNEGSKA (reference sequence). V was shortened by 0 bases and J by 0 bases, with 11 bases between the two germline ends. This clonotype was seen ten or more times. Its antigen is as yet unknown. The chain has TRBV20-1 and TRBJ2-2, with D possibly matching TRBD2 (6 bases). Sequenced sample: a population of CD138-negative cells sorted from bone marrow. The source is a donor at least 40 years old with multiple myeloma. The CDR3 bases are TGCAGTGCTAGAGATATAGGAGGGGCGAACACCGGGGAGCTGTTTTTT. It encodes CSARDIGGANTGELFF.